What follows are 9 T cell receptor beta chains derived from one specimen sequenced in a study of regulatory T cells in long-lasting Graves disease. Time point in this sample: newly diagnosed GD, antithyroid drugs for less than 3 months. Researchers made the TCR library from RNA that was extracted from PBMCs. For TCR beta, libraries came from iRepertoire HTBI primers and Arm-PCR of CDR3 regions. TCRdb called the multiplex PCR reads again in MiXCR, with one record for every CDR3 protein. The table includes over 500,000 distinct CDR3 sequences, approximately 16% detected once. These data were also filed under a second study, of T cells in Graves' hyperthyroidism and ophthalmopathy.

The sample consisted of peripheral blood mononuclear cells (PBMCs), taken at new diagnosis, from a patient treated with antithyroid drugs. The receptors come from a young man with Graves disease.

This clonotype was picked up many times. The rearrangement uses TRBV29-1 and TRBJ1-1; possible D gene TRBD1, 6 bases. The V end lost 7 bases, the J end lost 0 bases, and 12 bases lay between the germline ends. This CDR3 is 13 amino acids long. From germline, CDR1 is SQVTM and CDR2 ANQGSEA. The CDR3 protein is CSARQALNTEAFF. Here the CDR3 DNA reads TGCAGCGCGCGACAGGCCTTGAACACTGAAGCTTTCTTT.

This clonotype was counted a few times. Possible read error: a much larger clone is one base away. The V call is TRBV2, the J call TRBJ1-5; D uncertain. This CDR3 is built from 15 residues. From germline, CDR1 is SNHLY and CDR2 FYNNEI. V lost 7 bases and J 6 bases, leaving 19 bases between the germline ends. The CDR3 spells CASTSGPVTSQPQHF. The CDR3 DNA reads TGTGCCAGCACATCGGGCCCCGTGACAAGTCAGCCCCAGCATTTT.

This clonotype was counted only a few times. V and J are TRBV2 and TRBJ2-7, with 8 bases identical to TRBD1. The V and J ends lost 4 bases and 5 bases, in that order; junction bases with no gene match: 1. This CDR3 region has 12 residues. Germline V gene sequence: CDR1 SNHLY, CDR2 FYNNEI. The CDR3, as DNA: TGTGCCAGCAGTGGGGGACAGGACGAGCAGTACTTC. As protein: CASSGGQDEQYF.

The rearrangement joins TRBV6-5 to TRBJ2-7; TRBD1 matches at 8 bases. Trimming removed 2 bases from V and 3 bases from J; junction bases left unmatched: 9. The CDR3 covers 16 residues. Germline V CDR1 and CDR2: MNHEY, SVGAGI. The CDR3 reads CASSYLSSGQGYEQYF. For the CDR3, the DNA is TGTGCCAGCAGTTACCTGTCTTCTGGACAGGGCTACGAGCAGTACTTC.

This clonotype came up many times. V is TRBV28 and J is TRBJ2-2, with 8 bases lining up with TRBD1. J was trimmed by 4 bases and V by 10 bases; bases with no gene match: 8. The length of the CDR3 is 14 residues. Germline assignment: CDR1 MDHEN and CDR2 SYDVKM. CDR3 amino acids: CATTRQGSTGELFF. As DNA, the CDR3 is TGTGCCACCACTCGACAGGGGAGCACCGGGGAGCTGTTTTTT. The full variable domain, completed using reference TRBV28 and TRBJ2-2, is DVKVTQSSRYLVKRTGEKVFLECVQDMDHENMFWYRQDPGLGLRLIYFSYDVKMKEKGDIPEGYSVSREKKERFSLILESASTNQTSMYLCATTRQGSTGELFFGEGSRLTVL.

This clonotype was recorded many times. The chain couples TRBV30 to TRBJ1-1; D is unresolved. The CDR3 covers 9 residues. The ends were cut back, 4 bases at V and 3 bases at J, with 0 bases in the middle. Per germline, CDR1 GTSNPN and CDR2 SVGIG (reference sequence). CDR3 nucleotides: TGTGCCTGGAACACTGAAGCTTTCTTT. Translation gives CAWNTEAFF.

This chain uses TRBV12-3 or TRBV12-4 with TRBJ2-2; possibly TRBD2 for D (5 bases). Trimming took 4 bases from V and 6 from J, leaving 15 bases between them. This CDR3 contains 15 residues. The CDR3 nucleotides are TGTGCCAGCAGTTCCTCCGGGGTTGCCGCCGGGGAGCTGTTTTTT. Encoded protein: CASSSSGVAAGELFF.

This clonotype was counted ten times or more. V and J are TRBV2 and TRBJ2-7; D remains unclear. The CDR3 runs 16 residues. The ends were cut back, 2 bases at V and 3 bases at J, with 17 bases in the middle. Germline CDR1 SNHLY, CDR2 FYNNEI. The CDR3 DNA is TGTGCCAGCAGTGAAACGGTCGGCTACAACCGCTACGAGCAGTACTTC. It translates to CASSETVGYNRYEQYF.

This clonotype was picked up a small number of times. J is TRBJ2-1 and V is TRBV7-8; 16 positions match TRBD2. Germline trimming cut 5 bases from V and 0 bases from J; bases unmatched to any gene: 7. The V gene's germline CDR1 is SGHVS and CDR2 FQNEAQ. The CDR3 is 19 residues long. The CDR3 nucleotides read TGTGCCAGCAGCGGGCCGGGACTAGCGGGAGGGAGCTCCTACAATGAGCAGTTCTTC. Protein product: CASSGPGLAGGSSYNEQFF.